A single T cell receptor (beta chain) is shown here with its context. The data are from a study of technical replicates of blood from a handful of donors. This table comes from immunoSEQ multiplex PCR, and its TCRdb copy is limited to in-frame clones, with some not included. The sample includes under 85,000 clones, approximately 94% of them seen just once. Specimen: T cells isolated from PBMCs. The sequence was obtained from a human donor in good health.

This CDR3 is CSAPLQGRKFF. CDR3 DNA: TGCAGTGCTCCACTACAGGGTCGGAAGTTCTTC. The chain combines TRBV20-1 with TRBJ2-1, with a tentative D call TRBD1 (6 bases). CDR1 and CDR2 from the germline V gene are DFQATT and SNEGSKA (reference sequence). Trimming removed 5 bases at V and 14 bases at J, with 16 bases between. The CDR3 consists of 11 residues.